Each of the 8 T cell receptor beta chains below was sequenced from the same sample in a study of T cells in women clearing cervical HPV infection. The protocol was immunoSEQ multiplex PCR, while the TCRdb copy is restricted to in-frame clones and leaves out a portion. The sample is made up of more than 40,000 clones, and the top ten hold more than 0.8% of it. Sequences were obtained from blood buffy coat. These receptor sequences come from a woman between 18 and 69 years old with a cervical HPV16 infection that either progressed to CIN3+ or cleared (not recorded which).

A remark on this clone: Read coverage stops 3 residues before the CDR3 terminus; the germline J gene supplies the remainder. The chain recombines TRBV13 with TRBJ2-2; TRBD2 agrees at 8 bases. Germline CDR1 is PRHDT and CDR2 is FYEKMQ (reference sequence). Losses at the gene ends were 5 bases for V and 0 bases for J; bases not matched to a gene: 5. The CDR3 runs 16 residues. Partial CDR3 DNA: TGTGCCAGCAGCCCCGGGGGGGGAACGAACACCGGGGAG. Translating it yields CASSPGGGTNTGE. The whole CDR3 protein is CASSPGGGTNTGELFF.

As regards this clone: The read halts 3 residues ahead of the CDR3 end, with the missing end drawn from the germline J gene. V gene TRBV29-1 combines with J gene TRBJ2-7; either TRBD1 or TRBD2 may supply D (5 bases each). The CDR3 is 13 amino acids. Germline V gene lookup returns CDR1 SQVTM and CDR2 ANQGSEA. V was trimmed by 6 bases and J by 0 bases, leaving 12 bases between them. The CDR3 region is CSVRGIYSYEQYF. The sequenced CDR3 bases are TGCAGCGTGAGGGGAATCTACTCCTACGAG.

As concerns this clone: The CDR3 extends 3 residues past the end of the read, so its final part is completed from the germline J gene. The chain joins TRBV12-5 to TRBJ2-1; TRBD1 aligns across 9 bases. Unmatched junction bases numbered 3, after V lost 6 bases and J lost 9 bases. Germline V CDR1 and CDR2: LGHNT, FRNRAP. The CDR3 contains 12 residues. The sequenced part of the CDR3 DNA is TGTGCTAGTGGGCCGACAGGGGGTGAG. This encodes CASGPTGGE. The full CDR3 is CASGPTGGEQFF.

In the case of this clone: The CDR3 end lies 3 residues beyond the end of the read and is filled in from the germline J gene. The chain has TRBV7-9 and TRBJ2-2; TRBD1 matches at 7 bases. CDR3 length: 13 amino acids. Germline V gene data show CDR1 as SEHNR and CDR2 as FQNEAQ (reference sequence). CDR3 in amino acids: CASSLRTGPKLFF. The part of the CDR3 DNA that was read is TGTGCCAGCAGCCTCCGGACAGGCCCCAAG.

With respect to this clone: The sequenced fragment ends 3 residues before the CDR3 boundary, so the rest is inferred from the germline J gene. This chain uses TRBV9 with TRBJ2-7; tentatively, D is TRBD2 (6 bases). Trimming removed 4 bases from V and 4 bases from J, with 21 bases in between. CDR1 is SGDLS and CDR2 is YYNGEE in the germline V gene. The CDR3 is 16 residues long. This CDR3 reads CASSKEGGAIYYEQYF. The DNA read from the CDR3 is TGTGCCAGCAGCAAGGAAGGAGGGGCGATTTATTACGAG.

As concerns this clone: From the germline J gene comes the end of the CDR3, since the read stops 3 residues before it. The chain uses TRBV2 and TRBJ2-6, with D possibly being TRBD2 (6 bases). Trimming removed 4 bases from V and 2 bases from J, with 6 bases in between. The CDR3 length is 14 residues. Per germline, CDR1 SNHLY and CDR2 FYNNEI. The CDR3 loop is CASSGGAGANVLTF. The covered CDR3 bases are TGTGCCAGCAGTGGGGGGGCTGGGGCCAACGTC.

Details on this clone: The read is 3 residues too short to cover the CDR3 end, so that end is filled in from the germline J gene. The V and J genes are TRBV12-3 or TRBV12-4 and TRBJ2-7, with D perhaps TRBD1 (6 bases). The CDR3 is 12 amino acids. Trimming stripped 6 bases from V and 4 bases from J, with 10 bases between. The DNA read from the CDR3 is TGTGCCAGCAGACCTACAGGGTACGAG. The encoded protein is CASRPTGYE. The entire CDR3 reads CASRPTGYEQYF.

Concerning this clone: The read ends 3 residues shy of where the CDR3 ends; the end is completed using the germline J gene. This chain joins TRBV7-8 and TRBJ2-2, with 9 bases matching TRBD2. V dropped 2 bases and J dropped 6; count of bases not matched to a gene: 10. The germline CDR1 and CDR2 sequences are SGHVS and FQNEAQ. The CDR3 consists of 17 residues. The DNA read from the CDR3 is TGTGCCAGCAGCTTAAACCCCGGGACTAGCTTGGCCGGGGAG. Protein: CASSLNPGTSLAGE. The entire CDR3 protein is CASSLNPGTSLAGELFF.